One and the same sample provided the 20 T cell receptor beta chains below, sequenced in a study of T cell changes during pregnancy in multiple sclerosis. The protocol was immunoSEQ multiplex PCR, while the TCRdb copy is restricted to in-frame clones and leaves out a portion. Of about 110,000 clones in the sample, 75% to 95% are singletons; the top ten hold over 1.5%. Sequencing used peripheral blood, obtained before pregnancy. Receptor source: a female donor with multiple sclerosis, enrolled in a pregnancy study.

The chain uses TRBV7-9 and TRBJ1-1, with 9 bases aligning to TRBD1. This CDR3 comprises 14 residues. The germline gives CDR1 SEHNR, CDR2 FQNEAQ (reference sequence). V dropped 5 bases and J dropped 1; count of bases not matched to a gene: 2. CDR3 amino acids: CASSPGQGNTEAFF. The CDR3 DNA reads TGTGCCAGCAGCCCGGGACAGGGGAACACTGAAGCTTTCTTT.

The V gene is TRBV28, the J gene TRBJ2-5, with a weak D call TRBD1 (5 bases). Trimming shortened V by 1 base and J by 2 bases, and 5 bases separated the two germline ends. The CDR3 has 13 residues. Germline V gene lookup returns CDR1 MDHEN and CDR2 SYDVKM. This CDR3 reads CASSLSGQETQYF. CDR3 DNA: TGTGCCAGCAGTTTATCAGGGCAAGAGACCCAGTACTTC. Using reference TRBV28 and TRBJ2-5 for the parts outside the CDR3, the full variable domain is DVKVTQSSRYLVKRTGEKVFLECVQDMDHENMFWYRQDPGLGLRLIYFSYDVKMKEKGDIPEGYSVSREKKERFSLILESASTNQTSMYLCASSLSGQETQYFGPGTRLLVL.

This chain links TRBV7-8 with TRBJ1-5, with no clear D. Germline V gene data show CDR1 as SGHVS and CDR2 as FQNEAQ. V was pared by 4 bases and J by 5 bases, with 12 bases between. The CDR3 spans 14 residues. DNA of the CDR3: TGTGCCAGCAGCTCAGGCGGGCAGGATCAGCCCCAGCATTTT. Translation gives CASSSGGQDQPQHF.

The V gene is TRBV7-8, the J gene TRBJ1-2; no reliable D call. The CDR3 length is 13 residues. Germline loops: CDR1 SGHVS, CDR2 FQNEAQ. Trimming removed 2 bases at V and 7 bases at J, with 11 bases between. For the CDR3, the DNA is TGTGCCAGCAGCTTACAGGTTATGGCTGGCTACACCTTC. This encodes CASSLQVMAGYTF. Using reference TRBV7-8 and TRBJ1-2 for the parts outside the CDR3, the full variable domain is GAGVSQSPRYKVAKRGQDVALRCDPISGHVSLFWYQQALGQGPEFLTYFQNEAQLDKSGLPSDRFFAERPEGSVSTLKIQRTQQEDSAVYLCASSLQVMAGYTFGSGTRLTVV.

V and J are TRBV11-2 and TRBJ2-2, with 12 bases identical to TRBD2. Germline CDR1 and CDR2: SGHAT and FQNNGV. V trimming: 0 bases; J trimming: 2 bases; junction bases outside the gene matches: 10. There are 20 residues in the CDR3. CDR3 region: CASSLDGLAGGFLNTGELFF. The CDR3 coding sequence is TGTGCCAGCAGCTTAGATGGTCTAGCGGGAGGGTTCCTAAACACCGGGGAGCTGTTTTTT.

CDR3 in DNA: TGCGCCAGCAGCCCTGGCGACAGCGCCCACGAGCAGTACTTC. This encodes CASSPGDSAHEQYF. The genes are TRBV5-1 and TRBJ2-7; D perhaps matches TRBD1 (5 bases). Trimming stripped 4 bases from V and 5 bases from J, with 16 bases between. Germline-derived CDR1 and CDR2 are SGHRS and YFSETQ. The CDR3 extends over 14 amino acids.

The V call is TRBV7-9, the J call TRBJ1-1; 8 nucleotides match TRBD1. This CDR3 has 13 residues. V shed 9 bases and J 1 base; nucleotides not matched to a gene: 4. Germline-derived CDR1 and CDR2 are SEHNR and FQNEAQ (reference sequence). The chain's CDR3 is CASRQGWNTEAFF. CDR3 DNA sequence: TGTGCCAGTAGACAGGGGTGGAACACTGAAGCTTTCTTT.

Here the CDR3 DNA reads TGTGCCAGCAGTTACGCGGGGAGCTCCTACAATGAGCAGTTCTTC. It encodes CASSYAGSSYNEQFF. The chain employs TRBV27 and TRBJ2-1; D might be TRBD2 (6 bases). Germline V gene lookup returns CDR1 MNHEY and CDR2 SMNVEV (reference sequence). Between the trimmed V and J ends, which lost 4 bases and 0 bases, there was a span of 10 bases. This CDR3 spans 15 amino acids.

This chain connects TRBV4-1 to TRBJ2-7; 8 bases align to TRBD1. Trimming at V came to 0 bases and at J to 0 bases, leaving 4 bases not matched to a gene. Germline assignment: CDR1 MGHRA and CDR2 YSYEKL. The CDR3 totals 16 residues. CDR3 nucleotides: TGCGCCAGCAGCCAAGATCAGGGGGCGAGCTCCTACGAGCAGTACTTC. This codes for CASSQDQGASSYEQYF.

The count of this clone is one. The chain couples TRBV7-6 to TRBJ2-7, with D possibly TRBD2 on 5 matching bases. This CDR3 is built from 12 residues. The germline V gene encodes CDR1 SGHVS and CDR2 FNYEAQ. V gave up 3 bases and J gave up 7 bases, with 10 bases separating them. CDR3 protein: CASSFSGQEQYF. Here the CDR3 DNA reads TGTGCCAGCAGCTTCAGCGGCCAGGAGCAGTACTTC.

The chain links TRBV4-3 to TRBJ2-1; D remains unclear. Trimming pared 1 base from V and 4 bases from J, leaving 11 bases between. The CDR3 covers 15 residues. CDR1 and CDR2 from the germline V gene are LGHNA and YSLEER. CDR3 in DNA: TGCGCCAGCAGCCAAGCGAGCCAAGATTACAATGAGCAGTTCTTC. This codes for CASSQASQDYNEQFF.

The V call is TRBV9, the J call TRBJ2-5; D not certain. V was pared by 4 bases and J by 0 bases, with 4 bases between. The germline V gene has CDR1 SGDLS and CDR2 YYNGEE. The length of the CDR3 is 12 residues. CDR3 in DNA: TGTGCCAGCAGCCCCAACCAAGAGACCCAGTACTTC. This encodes CASSPNQETQYF.

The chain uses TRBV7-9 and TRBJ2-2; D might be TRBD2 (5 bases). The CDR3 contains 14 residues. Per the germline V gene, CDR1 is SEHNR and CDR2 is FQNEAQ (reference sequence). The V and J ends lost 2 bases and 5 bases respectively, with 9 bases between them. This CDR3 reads CASSLRGYTGELFF. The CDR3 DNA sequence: TGTGCCAGCAGCTTAAGAGGGTATACCGGGGAGCTGTTTTTT. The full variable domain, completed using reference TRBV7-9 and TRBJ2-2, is DTGVSQNPRHKITKRGQNVTFRCDPISEHNRLYWYRQTLGQGPEFLTYFQNEAQLEKSRLLSDRFSAERPKGSFSTLEIQRTEQGDSAMYLCASSLRGYTGELFFGEGSRLTVL.

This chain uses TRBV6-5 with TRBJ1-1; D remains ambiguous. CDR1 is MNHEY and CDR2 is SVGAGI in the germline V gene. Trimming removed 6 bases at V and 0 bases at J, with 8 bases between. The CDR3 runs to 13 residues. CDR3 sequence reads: CASSSGMNTEAFF. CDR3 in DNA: TGTGCCAGCAGCTCGGGTATGAACACTGAAGCTTTCTTT.

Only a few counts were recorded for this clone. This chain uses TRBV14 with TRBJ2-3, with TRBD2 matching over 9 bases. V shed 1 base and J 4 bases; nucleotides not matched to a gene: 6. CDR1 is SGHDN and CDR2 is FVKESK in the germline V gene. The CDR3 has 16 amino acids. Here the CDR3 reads CASSQVTAGGADTQYF. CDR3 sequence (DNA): TGTGCCAGCAGCCAAGTCACAGCGGGAGGAGCAGATACGCAGTATTTT.

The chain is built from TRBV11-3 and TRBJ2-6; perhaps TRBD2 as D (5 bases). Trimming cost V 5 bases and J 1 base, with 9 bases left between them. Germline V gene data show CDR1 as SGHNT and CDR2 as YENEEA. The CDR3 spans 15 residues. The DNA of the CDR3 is TGTGCCAGCAGCCCTGGACTGTCTGGGGCCAACGTCCTGACTTTC. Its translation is CASSPGLSGANVLTF.

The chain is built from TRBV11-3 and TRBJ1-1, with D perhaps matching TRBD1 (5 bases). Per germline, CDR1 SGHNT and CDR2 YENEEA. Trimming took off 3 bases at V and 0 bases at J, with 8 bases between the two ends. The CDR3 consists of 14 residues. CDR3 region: CASSFGALNTEAFF. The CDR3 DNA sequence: TGTGCCAGCAGCTTTGGGGCCTTGAACACTGAAGCTTTCTTT.

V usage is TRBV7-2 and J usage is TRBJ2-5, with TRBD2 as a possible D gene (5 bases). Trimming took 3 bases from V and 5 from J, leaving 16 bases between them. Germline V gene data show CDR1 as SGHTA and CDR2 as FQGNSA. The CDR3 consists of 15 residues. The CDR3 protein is CASSLSSSGIETQYF. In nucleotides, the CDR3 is TGTGCCAGCAGCTTGTCGAGTTCGGGGATCGAGACCCAGTACTTC.

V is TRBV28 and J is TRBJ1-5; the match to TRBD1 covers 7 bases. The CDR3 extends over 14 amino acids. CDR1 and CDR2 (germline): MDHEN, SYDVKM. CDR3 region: CAGGGGWSNQPQHF. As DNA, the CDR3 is TGTGCTGGAGGAGGGGGCTGGAGCAATCAGCCCCAGCATTTT. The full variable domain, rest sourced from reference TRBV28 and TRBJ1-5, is DVKVTQSSRYLVKRTGEKVFLECVQDMDHENMFWYRQDPGLGLRLIYFSYDVKMKEKGDIPEGYSVSREKKERFSLILESASTNQTSMYLCAGGGGWSNQPQHFGDGTRLSIL.

The CDR3 coding sequence is TGTGCCAGCAGCCTTCTTCAGCGGGAGAGTGGAAATGAGCAGTTCTTC. It specifies CASSLLQRESGNEQFF. The chain carries TRBV7-8 and TRBJ2-1, with TRBD2 matching 8 bases. From germline, CDR1 is SGHVS and CDR2 FQNEAQ. V was pared by 5 bases and J by 7 bases, with 13 bases of the junction left unmatched. The CDR3 spans 16 residues. Full variable domain (rest looked up from reference TRBV7-8 and TRBJ2-1): GAGVSQSPRYKVAKRGQDVALRCDPISGHVSLFWYQQALGQGPEFLTYFQNEAQLDKSGLPSDRFFAERPEGSVSTLKIQRTQQEDSAVYLCASSLLQRESGNEQFFGPGTRLTVL.